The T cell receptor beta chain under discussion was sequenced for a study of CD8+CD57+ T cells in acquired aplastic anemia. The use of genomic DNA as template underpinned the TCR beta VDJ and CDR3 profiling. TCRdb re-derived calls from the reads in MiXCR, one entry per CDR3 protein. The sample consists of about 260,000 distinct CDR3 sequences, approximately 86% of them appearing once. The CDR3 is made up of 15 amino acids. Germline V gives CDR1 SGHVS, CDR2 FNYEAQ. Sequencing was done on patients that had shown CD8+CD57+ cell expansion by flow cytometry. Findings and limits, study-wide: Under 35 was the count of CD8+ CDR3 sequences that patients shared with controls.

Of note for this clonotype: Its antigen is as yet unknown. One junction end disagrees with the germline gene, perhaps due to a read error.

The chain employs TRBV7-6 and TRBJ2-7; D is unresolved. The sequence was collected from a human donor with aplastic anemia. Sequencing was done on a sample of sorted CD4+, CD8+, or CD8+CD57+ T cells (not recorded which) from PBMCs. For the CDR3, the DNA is TGTGCCAGCACCATAGGATTGGAAAGCTCCTACGAGCACTACTTC. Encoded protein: CASTIGLESSYEHYF.